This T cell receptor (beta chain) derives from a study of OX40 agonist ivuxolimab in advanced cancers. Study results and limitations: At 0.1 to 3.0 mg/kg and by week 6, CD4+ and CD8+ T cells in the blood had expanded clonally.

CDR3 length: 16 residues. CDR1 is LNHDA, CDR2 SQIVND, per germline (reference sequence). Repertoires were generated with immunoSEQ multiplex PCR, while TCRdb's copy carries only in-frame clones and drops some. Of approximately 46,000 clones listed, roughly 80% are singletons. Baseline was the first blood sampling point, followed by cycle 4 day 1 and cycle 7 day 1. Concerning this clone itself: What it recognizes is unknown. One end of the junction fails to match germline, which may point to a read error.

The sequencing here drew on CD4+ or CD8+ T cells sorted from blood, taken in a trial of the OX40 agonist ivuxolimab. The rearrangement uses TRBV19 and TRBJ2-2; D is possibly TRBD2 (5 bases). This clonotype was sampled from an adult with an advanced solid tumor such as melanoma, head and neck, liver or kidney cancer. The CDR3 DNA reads TGTGCCAGTAGTATATTACTTACTAGGAGTACCGCGGAGCTGTTTTTT. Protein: CASSILLTRSTAELFF.